The 18 T cell receptor beta chains in this list originate from one sample, sequenced in a study of blood T cell repertoires in COVID-19. Sequenced by immunoSEQ multiplex PCR; TCRdb stores in-frame clones only, minus some. In the table there are 300,000 or so clones, roughly nine tenths of which are singletons. The sample comprised peripheral blood. The receptors come from a man aged 18 to 30 who had recovered from COVID-19.

The CDR3 coding sequence is TGTGCCAGCAGCACCGACAGGGTGAGGGATGAAAAACTGTTTTTT. As protein: CASSTDRVRDEKLFF. The rearrangement uses TRBV7-9 and TRBJ1-4; 7 nucleotides match TRBD1. Germline V gene data show CDR1 as SEHNR and CDR2 as FQNEAQ (reference sequence). The CDR3 contains 15 residues. V shed 5 bases and J 6 bases; nucleotides not matched to a gene: 9.

The V call is TRBV2, the J call TRBJ1-2, with TRBD1 matching over 7 bases. Germline assignment: CDR1 SNHLY and CDR2 FYNNEI. This CDR3 has 14 residues. V gave up 7 bases and J gave up 4 bases; unmatched junction bases: 9. The CDR3 DNA sequence: TGTGCCAGCATTGTCCACGGACAGGCCTATGGCTACACCTTC. It is translated as CASIVHGQAYGYTF.

V and J are TRBV4-1 and TRBJ1-4, with 8 bases identical to TRBD1. The CDR3 has 17 residues. Germline V gene lookup returns CDR1 MGHRA and CDR2 YSYEKL. The V gene end was trimmed by 1 base and the J gene end by 6 bases; junction bases not matched to a gene: 10. The DNA for the CDR3 is TGCGCCAGCAGCCAAGGGGCAGGGGGCGCCCGGGATGAAAAACTGTTTTTT. Protein: CASSQGAGGARDEKLFF.

V is TRBV27 and J is TRBJ1-5; no definite D call. The V and J ends lost 6 bases and 1 base respectively, with 13 bases between them. Germline assignment: CDR1 MNHEY and CDR2 SMNVEV (reference sequence). The CDR3 spans 15 residues. CDR3 coding DNA: TGTGCCAGCAGATCCCGGACGGGAAGCAATCAGCCCCAGCATTTT. Amino acid sequence: CASRSRTGSNQPQHF.

The chain carries TRBV6-2 or TRBV6-3 and TRBJ1-6; no clear D. V lost 6 bases to trimming and J lost 7 bases, with 22 bases between them. Germline lookup yields CDR1 MNHEY and CDR2 SVGEGT. The CDR3 contains 17 residues. The CDR3: CASSFTPRLINNSPLHF. For the CDR3, the DNA is TGTGCCAGCAGCTTTACCCCGCGCCTCATCAACAATTCACCCCTCCACTTT.

This chain uses TRBV5-5 with TRBJ1-2, with 7 bases fitting TRBD1. The CDR3 consists of 13 residues. The V gene end was trimmed by 1 base and the J gene end by 6 bases; junction bases not matched to a gene: 3. Germline CDR1 and CDR2: SGHKS and YYEKEE (reference sequence). This CDR3 reads CASSLTGEDGYTF. CDR3 DNA: TGTGCCAGCAGCTTGACAGGGGAGGATGGCTACACCTTC.

This CDR3 is CASSLGSEAFF. In nucleotides, the CDR3 is TGTGCCAGCAGCTTGGGGAGTGAAGCTTTCTTT. The chain carries TRBV5-6 and TRBJ1-1; D gene ambiguous. The germline gives CDR1 SGHDT, CDR2 YYEEEE. The CDR3 has 11 amino acids. The V end lost 0 bases, the J end lost 7 bases, and 4 bases lay between the germline ends.

The chain has TRBV6-1 and TRBJ2-1; TRBD1 is a possible D gene (5 bases). V lost 2 bases, J lost 10 bases, and 21 bases lay in between. This CDR3 region has 16 residues. Germline V gene sequence: CDR1 MNHNS, CDR2 SASEGT. CDR3 sequence: CASSESAGFPLTEQFF. In DNA, the CDR3 is TGTGCCAGCAGTGAATCGGCAGGGTTCCCGTTGACGGAGCAGTTCTTC.

This clone appeared a single time. The V and J genes are TRBV5-4 and TRBJ2-3, with 13 bases matching TRBD2. Germline CDR1 and CDR2: SGHNT and YYREEE (reference sequence). The CDR3 has 16 amino acids. Unmatched junction bases numbered 5, after V lost 4 bases and J lost 3 bases. The CDR3 bases are TGTGCCAGCAGCCTGCGGACTAGCGGGAGTACAGATACGCAGTATTTT. This translates into CASSLRTSGSTDTQYF.

The rearrangement links TRBV27 to TRBJ1-5, with 7 bases fitting TRBD1. Per germline, CDR1 MNHEY and CDR2 SMNVEV (reference sequence). V shed 5 bases and J 7 bases; nucleotides not matched to a gene: 11. CDR3 length: 15 amino acids. CDR3 residues: CASSPTGLVWQPQHF. The CDR3 nucleotides are TGTGCCAGCAGTCCGACAGGGTTGGTTTGGCAGCCCCAGCATTTT.

V usage is TRBV27 and J usage is TRBJ2-1; 10 nucleotides agree with TRBD2. J gave up 9 bases and V 5 bases, and 10 bases lay outside the gene matches. CDR3 length equals 15 residues. Germline loops: CDR1 MNHEY, CDR2 SMNVEV (reference sequence). In nucleotides, the CDR3 is TGTGCCAGCAGTCCCGGGGGTAGCGGGAGGATTGAGCAGTTCTTC. Residues: CASSPGGSGRIEQFF.

The rearrangement links TRBV18 to TRBJ1-5, with 9 bases lining up with TRBD1. With 3 bases clipped from V and 6 bases from J, the junction kept 6 bases outside the gene matches. The CDR3 extends over 15 amino acids. The germline V gene has CDR1 KGHSH and CDR2 LQKENI. In DNA form, the CDR3 reads TGTGCCAGCTCACCCGAACAGGGGGCAGGTCAGCCCCAGCATTTT. This translates into CASSPEQGAGQPQHF.

The CDR3 sequence is CARSPGLAKQETQYF. For the CDR3, the DNA is TGTGCCAGGTCGCCGGGACTAGCAAAGCAAGAGACCCAGTACTTC. The V call is TRBV24-1, the J call TRBJ2-5; 9 bases map to TRBD2. Germline assignment: CDR1 KGHDR and CDR2 SFDVKD. V was clipped by 11 bases and J by 2 bases; unmatched bases: 11. This CDR3 has 15 residues.

The chain is built from TRBV19 and TRBJ1-4; TRBD1 matches at 7 bases. Germline lookup yields CDR1 LNHDA and CDR2 SQIVND (reference sequence). This CDR3 comprises 16 residues. V trimming: 4 bases; J trimming: 3 bases; junction bases outside the gene matches: 8. The CDR3, as DNA: TGTGCCAGTAGTACCTACAGGGGCGCGGCTAATGAAAAACTGTTTTTT. It translates to CASSTYRGAANEKLFF.

The CDR3 loop reads CASSPQPGSYFYTEAFF. As DNA, the CDR3 is TGTGCCAGCTCACCACAGCCAGGCTCGTACTTTTACACTGAAGCTTTCTTT. The chain is built from TRBV18 and TRBJ1-1; D ambiguous. Per the germline V gene, CDR1 is KGHSH and CDR2 is LQKENI. The CDR3 runs to 17 residues. Trimming took off 1 base at V and 3 bases at J, with 18 bases between the two ends. The variable domain in full, with the rest retrieved from reference TRBV18 and TRBJ1-1, is NAGVMQNPRHLVRRRGQEARLRCSPMKGHSHVYWYRQLPEEGLKFMVYLQKENIIDESGMPKERFSAEFPKEGPSILRIQQVVRGDSAAYFCASSPQPGSYFYTEAFFGQGTRLTVV.

This chain joins TRBV7-7 and TRBJ2-5; 10 bases match TRBD1. The V segment lost 5 bases and the J segment 2 bases; nucleotides outside the gene matches: 5. The V gene's germline CDR1 is SSHAT and CDR2 FNYEAQ (reference sequence). The CDR3 is made up of 15 amino acids. The CDR3 DNA follows: TGTGCCAGCAGCCCTACGGGACAGGGGCAAGAGACCCAGTACTTC. Protein: CASSPTGQGQETQYF.

The V call is TRBV4-1, the J call TRBJ1-3; maybe TRBD1 (5 bases). The germline CDR1 and CDR2 sequences are MGHRA and YSYEKL. Trimming stripped 2 bases from V and 2 bases from J, with 13 bases between. This CDR3 comprises 16 residues. The CDR3 DNA follows: TGCGCCAGCAGCCAAACCCTCCAGGGAACTGGAAACACCATATATTTT. As protein: CASSQTLQGTGNTIYF.

The rearrangement links TRBV27 to TRBJ1-1; D not resolved. The germline V gene has CDR1 MNHEY and CDR2 SMNVEV (reference sequence). The CDR3 is 14 residues long. Trimming removed 1 base from V and 0 bases from J, with 6 bases in between. CDR3 in DNA: TGTGCCAGCAGTTTATACAGCCTGAACACTGAAGCTTTCTTT. This gives the protein CASSLYSLNTEAFF.